A single sample gave rise to the 7 T cell receptor beta chains below, sequenced in a study of shared clonotypes between healthy human individuals. Produced via immunoSEQ multiplex PCR; TCRdb's table is partial and in-frame only. The table lists around 1.6 million clones, under 99% of them singletons. The sample taken for sequencing was naive CD4+ T cells sorted from blood. Subset meaning: CD45RA+ positively selected. The receptors shown here come from a young man in good health.

A note on this clone: The sample contains more than one DNA sequence encoding this CDR3. This chain links TRBV7-2 with TRBJ2-5; D is uncertain. Germline V lookup: CDR1 SGHTA, CDR2 FQGNSA. The CDR3 is 11 amino acids. V lost 1 base and J lost 7, with 4 bases in between. As DNA, the CDR3 is TGTGCCAGCAGCTTAGGAGGGACCCAGTACTTC. This sequence encodes CASSLGGTQYF.

The V and J genes are TRBV2 and TRBJ2-7, with 7 positions matching TRBD2. The V segment lost 2 bases and the J segment 5 bases; nucleotides outside the gene matches: 9. CDR1 is SNHLY and CDR2 is FYNNEI in the germline V gene. The CDR3 runs 15 residues. DNA for the CDR3: TGTGCCAGCAGTGAACTGGCGGGAGTTAGGAACGAGCAGTACTTC. Residues: CASSELAGVRNEQYF.

This rearrangement joins TRBV7-9 to TRBJ2-2; D is unresolved. Per germline, CDR1 SEHNR and CDR2 FQNEAQ (reference sequence). Trimming pared 10 bases from V and 1 base from J, leaving 13 bases between. This CDR3 has 14 residues. This CDR3 reads CAIWVMKNTGELFF. The CDR3 nucleotides read TGTGCCATCTGGGTAATGAAGAACACCGGGGAGCTGTTTTTT.

This rearrangement joins TRBV4-3 to TRBJ2-7; D not certain. The CDR3 extends over 15 amino acids. Germline CDR1 and CDR2: LGHNA and YSLEER. V was pared by 2 bases and J by 0 bases, with 11 bases between. As DNA, the CDR3 is TGCGCCAGCAGCCAACGTAGGGCGATCTCCTACGAGCAGTACTTC. As protein: CASSQRRAISYEQYF.

V usage is TRBV11-3 and J usage is TRBJ2-2; TRBD1 matches at 8 bases. The CDR3 consists of 14 residues. Germline CDR1 is SGHNT and CDR2 is YENEEA. V shed 4 bases, J shed 5 bases, and the junction held 3 bases outside the gene matches. CDR3 protein: CASSSRTGTGELFF. In DNA form, the CDR3 reads TGTGCCAGCAGCTCACGGACAGGGACCGGGGAGCTGTTTTTT.

The chain employs TRBV18 and TRBJ2-5, with TRBD2 as a possible D gene (6 bases). This CDR3 has 16 residues. Germline CDR1 KGHSH, CDR2 LQKENI. V was shortened by 3 bases and J by 7 bases, with 21 bases between the two germline ends. In DNA form, the CDR3 reads TGTGCCAGCTCACCGAGGCTAGCGTCCCCCGTCGGGACCCAGTACTTC. This sequence encodes CASSPRLASPVGTQYF. Filled out from reference TRBV18 and TRBJ2-5, the complete variable domain reads NAGVMQNPRHLVRRRGQEARLRCSPMKGHSHVYWYRQLPEEGLKFMVYLQKENIIDESGMPKERFSAEFPKEGPSILRIQQVVRGDSAAYFCASSPRLASPVGTQYFGPGTRLLVL.

The rearrangement joins TRBV19 to TRBJ2-6, with TRBD2 matching 12 bases. CDR1 is LNHDA, CDR2 SQIVND, per germline (reference sequence). There are 12 residues in the CDR3. The V segment lost 7 bases and the J segment 15 bases; nucleotides outside the gene matches: 4. CDR3 DNA sequence: TGTGCCAGTACCCGGACTAGCGGGAACCTGACTTTC. It codes for CASTRTSGNLTF.